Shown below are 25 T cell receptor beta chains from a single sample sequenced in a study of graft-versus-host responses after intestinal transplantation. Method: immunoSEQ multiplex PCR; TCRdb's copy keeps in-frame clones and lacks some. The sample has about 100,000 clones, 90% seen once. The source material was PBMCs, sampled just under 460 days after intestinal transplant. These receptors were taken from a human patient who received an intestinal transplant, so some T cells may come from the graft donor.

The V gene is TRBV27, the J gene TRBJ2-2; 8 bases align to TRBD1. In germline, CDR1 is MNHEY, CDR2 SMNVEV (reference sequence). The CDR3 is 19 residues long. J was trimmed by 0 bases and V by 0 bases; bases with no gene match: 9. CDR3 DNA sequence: TGTGCCAGCAGTTTATCCGGATACCGGGACAGGCCGAACACCGGGGAGCTGTTTTTT. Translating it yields CASSLSGYRDRPNTGELFF.

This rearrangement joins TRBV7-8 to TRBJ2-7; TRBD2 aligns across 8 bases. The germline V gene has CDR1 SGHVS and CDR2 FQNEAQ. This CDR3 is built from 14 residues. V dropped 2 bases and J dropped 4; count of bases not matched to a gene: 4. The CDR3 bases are TGTGCCAGCAGCTTAAAACTAGCGGAGTACGAGCAGTACTTC. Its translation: CASSLKLAEYEQYF.

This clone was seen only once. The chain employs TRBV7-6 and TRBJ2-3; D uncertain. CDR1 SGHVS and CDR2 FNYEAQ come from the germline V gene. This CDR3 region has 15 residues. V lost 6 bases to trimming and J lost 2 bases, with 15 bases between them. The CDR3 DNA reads TGTGCCAGCAGTCGAAGAGACCACTACACAGATACGCAGTATTTT. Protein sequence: CASSRRDHYTDTQYF.

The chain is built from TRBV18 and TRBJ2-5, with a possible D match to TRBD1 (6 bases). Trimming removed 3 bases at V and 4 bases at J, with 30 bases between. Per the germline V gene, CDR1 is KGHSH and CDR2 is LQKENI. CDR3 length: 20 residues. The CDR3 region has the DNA TGTGCCAGCTCACCTTTAACCCTCACGGGGCAGGGGTCCTTTTCAGAGACCCAGTACTTC. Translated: CASSPLTLTGQGSFSETQYF.

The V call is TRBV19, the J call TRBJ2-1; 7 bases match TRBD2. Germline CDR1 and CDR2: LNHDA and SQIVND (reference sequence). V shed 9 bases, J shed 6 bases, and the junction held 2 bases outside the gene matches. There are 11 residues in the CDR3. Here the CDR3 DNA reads TGTGCCAGCGCGGGAGCCAATGAGCAGTTCTTC. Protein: CASAGANEQFF. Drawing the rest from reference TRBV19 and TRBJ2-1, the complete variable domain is DGGITQSPKYLFRKEGQNVTLSCEQNLNHDAMYWYRQDPGQGLRLIYYSQIVNDFQKGDIAEGYSVSREKKESFPLTVTSAQKNPTAFYLCASAGANEQFFGPGTRLTVL.

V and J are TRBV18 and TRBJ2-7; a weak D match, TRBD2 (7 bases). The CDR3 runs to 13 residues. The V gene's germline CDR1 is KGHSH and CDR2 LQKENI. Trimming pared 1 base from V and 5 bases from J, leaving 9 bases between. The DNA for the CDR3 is TGTGCCAGCTCACCACGGGAGGGGGACGAGCAGTACTTC. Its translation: CASSPREGDEQYF.

CDR3 amino acids: CASSFSKETQYF. DNA of the CDR3: TGTGCCAGCTCCTTCAGCAAAGAGACCCAGTACTTC. This chain uses TRBV18 with TRBJ2-5, with D unresolved. V shed 6 bases and J shed 3 bases, with 8 bases lying between them. Germline V gives CDR1 KGHSH, CDR2 LQKENI. The CDR3 totals 12 residues.

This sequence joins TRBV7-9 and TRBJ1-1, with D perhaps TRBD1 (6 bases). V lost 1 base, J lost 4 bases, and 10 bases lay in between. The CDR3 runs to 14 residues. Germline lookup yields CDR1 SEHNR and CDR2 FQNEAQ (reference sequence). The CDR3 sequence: CASSLGGGGTEAFF. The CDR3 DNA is TGTGCCAGCAGCTTAGGAGGGGGAGGCACTGAAGCTTTCTTT.

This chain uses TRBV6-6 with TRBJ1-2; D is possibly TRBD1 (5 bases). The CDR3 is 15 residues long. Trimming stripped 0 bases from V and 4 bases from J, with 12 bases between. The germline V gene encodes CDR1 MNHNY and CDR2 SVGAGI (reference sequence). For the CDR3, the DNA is TGTGCCAGCAGTTACTCCCCAGGGAGCGGCTATGGCTACACCTTC. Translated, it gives CASSYSPGSGYGYTF.

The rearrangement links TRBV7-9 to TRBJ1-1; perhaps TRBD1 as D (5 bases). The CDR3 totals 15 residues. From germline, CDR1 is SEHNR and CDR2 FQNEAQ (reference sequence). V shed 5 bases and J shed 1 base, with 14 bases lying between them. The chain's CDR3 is CASSPRDGSNTEAFF. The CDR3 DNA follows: TGTGCCAGCAGCCCCCGGGACGGTTCGAACACTGAAGCTTTCTTT.

Here the CDR3 reads CASSGLEFREDTQYF. Here the CDR3 DNA reads TGTGCCAGCAGCGGACTAGAATTTCGGGAAGATACGCAGTATTTT. The chain has TRBV5-8 and TRBJ2-3; 7 nucleotides agree with TRBD2. The length of the CDR3 is 15 residues. The ends lost 4 bases at V and 5 bases at J; junction bases unmatched: 10. The germline V gene encodes CDR1 SGHTS and CDR2 YDEGEE.

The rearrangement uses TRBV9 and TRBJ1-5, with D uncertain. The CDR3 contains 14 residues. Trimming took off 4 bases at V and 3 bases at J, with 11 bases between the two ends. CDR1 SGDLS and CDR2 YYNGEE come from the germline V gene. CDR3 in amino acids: CASSSDGHNQPQHF. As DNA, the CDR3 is TGTGCCAGCAGCTCAGACGGCCACAATCAGCCCCAGCATTTT. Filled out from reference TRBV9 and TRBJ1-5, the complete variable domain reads DSGVTQTPKHLITATGQRVTLRCSPRSGDLSVYWYQQSLDQGLQFLIQYYNGEERAKGNILERFSAQQFPDLHSELNLSSLELGDSALYFCASSSDGHNQPQHFGDGTRLSIL.

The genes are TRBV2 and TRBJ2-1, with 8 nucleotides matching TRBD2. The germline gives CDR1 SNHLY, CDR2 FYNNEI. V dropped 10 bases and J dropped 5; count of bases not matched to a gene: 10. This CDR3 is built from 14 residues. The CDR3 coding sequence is TGTGCCACCCCCCCGGGGGGGCGTAACAATGAGCAGTTCTTC. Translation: CATPPGGRNNEQFF.

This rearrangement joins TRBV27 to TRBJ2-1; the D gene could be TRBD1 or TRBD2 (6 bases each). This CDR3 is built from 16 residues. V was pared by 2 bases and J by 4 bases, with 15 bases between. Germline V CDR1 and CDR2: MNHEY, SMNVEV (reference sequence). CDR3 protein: CASSLVWGAPYNEQFF. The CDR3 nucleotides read TGTGCCAGCAGTTTAGTATGGGGGGCCCCGTACAATGAGCAGTTCTTC.

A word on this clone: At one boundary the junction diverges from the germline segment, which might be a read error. CDR3 nucleotide sequence: TGTGCCGGCAGCCCAGGACAGGGGAATTCACCCCTCCACTTT. Translation: CAGSPGQGNSPLHF. The V call is TRBV5-4, the J call TRBJ1-6; 9 bases map to TRBD1. This CDR3 comprises 14 residues. Germline V gene lookup returns CDR1 SGHNT and CDR2 YYREEE (reference sequence).

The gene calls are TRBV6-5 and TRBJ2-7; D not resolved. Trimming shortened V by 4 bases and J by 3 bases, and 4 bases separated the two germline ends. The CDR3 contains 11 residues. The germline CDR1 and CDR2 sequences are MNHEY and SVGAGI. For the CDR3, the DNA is TGTGCCAGCAGTTCAGACTACGAGCAGTACTTC. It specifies CASSSDYEQYF.

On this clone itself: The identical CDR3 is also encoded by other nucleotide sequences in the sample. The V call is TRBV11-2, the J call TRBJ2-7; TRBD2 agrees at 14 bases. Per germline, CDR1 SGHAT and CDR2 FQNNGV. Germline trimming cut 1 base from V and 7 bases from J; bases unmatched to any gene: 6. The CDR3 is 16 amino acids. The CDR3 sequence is CASSLGGTSGGREQYF. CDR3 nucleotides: TGTGCCAGCAGCTTAGGCGGGACTAGCGGGGGTCGGGAGCAGTACTTC.

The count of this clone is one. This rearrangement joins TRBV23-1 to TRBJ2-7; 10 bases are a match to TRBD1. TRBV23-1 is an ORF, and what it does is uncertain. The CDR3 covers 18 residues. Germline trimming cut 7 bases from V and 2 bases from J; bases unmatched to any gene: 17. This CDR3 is CASTRRGTGDPPPYEQYF. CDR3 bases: TGCGCCAGCACCCGAAGGGGGACAGGGGACCCACCCCCCTACGAGCAGTACTTC.

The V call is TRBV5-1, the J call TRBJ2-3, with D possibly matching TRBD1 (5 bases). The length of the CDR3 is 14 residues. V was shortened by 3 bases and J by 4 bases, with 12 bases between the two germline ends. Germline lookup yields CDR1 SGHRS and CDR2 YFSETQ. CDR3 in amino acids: CASSWATTADTQYF. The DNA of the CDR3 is TGCGCCAGCAGCTGGGCTACGACAGCAGATACGCAGTATTTT.

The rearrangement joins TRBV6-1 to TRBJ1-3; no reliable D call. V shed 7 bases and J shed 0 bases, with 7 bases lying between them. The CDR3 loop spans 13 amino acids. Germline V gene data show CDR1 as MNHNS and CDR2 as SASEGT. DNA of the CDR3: TGTGCCAGCATCTCCGGCTCTGGAAACACCATATATTTT. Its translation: CASISGSGNTIYF.

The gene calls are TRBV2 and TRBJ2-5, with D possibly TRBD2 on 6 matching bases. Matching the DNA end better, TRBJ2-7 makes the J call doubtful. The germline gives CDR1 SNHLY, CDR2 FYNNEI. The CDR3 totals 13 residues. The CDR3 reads CASSEGGLSEQYF. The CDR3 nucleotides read TGTGCCAGCAGTGAGGGAGGACTTTCCGAGCAGTACTTC.

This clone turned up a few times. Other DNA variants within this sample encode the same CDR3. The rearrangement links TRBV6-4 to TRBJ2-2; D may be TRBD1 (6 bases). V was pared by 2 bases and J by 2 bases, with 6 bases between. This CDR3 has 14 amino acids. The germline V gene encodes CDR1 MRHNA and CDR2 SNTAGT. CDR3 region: CASSDGTNTGELFF. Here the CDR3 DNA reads TGTGCCAGCAGTGACGGGACAAACACCGGGGAGCTGTTTTTT.

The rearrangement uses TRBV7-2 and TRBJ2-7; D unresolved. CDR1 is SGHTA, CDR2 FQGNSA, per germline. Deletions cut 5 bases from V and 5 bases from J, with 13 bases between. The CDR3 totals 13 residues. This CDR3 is CASSPYLVHEQYF. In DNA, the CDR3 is TGTGCCAGCAGCCCCTACCTCGTCCACGAGCAGTACTTC.

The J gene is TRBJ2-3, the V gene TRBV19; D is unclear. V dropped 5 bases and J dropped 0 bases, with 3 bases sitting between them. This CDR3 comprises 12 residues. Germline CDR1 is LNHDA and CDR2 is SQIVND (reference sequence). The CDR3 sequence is CASSYSTDTQYF. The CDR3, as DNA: TGTGCCAGTAGTTACAGCACAGATACGCAGTATTTT.

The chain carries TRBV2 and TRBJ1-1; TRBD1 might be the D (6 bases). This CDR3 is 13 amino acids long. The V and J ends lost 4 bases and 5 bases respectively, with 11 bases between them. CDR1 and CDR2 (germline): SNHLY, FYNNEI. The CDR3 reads CASSVGGWTEAFF. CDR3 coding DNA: TGTGCCAGCAGTGTTGGGGGCTGGACTGAAGCTTTCTTT.